A selection of T cell receptor beta chains follows, all from one sample in a study of Ad26.COV2.S vaccination and SARS-CoV-2 variants. Method: immunoSEQ multiplex PCR; TCRdb's copy keeps in-frame clones and lacks some. Among some 370,000 clones listed, 80% to 90% were seen once. This specimen consisted of peripheral blood, obtained in a trial of Ad26.COV2.S vaccine versus placebo. Receptors were obtained from a person between 18 and 65 years old who received the Ad26.COV2.S COVID-19 vaccine or a placebo. Each CDR3 is given with its conserved first and last residue. D genes are given only for firm matches. Clone size is shown for a subset of rows, as once, few, many or a class of expanded clone.

once	TRBV9	TRBJ2-5	NA	TGTGCCAGCGGCCGAGGGCGAAAATTACAAGAGACCCAGTACTTC	CASGRGRKLQETQYF
NA	TRBV6-6	TRBJ1-2	NA	TGTGCCAGCAGTTTAGAACCGGGACTTCCTAACTATGGCTACACCTTC	CASSLEPGLPNYGYTF
NA	TRBV28	TRBJ2-3	NA	TGTGCCAGCAGTTTCCCCAGCCGACGACCCACAGATACGCAGTATTTT	CASSFPSRRPTDTQYF
NA	TRBV18	TRBJ2-1	TRBD2	TGTGCCAGCTCACCCGGACTAGCGGGGGTGGATGAGCAGTTCTTC	CASSPGLAGVDEQFF
NA	TRBV7-9	TRBJ2-2	NA	TGTGCCAGCAGACCCAGCCGTTGGGGGACGGACACCGGGGAGCTGTTTTTT	CASRPSRWGTDTGELFF
NA	TRBV10-1	TRBJ1-6	NA	TGCGCCAGCAGTGAACATCTTAATTCACCCCTCCACTTT	CASSEHLNSPLHF
NA	TRBV27	TRBJ2-7	NA	TGTGCCAGCAGTCCCTCGAGCCCAGAGCAGTACTTC	CASSPSSPEQYF
NA	TRBV6-5	TRBJ1-5	NA	TGTGCCAGCAGCTATGGCCCCAACCCCAATCAGCCCCAGCATTTT	CASSYGPNPNQPQHF
NA	TRBV11-1	TRBJ1-1	TRBD1	TGTGCCAGCAGCTTATACCCGGGACAGGGGGCGACTGAAGCTTTCTTT	CASSLYPGQGATEAFF
NA	TRBV7-9	TRBJ2-1	TRBD2	TGTGCCAGCAGCTCCCCTGGCGGGGGGGCGGCGTTCTTC	CASSSPGGGAAFF
NA	TRBV2	TRBJ1-2	NA	TGTGCCAGCAGTATAGGGCCGCAGCACGATGGCTACACCTTC	CASSIGPQHDGYTF
NA	TRBV11-2	TRBJ2-7	NA	TGTGCCAGCAGCTTACAGCACTCTGCCGGACAGAGAACCTACGAGCAGTACTTC	CASSLQHSAGQRTYEQYF
NA	TRBV6-5	TRBJ1-2	NA	TGTGCCAGCAGATTGACAGGTTCGAGCTACACCTTC	CASRLTGSSYTF
NA	TRBV15	TRBJ1-2	NA	TGTGCCACCAGCATCGGGGCTTCAGTAGAGGCTAACTATGGCTACACCTTC	CATSIGASVEANYGYTF
once	TRBV12-3/TRBV12-4	TRBJ2-7	NA	TGTGCCAGCAAACAGGGTAACTACGAGCAGTACTTC	CASKQGNYEQYF
NA	TRBV7-3	TRBJ2-1	NA	TGTGCCAGCAGCTCCTCGGGGGCGGATGAGCAGTTCTTC	CASSSSGADEQFF
NA	TRBV12-3/TRBV12-4	TRBJ2-1	TRBD2	TGTGCCAGCAGCCGCGGGGGGTCGGGTGAGCAGTTCTTC	CASSRGGSGEQFF
NA	TRBV30	TRBJ1-1	NA	TGTGCCTGGACTCCACTGGGGCCTAACACTGAAGCTTTCTTT	CAWTPLGPNTEAFF
NA	TRBV19	TRBJ1-2	NA	TGTGCCAGTAGTCCCCGTCAAGACCGGGATTTTAACTATGGCTACACCTTC	CASSPRQDRDFNYGYTF
NA	TRBV5-5	TRBJ2-7	NA	TGTGCCAGCAGGTTGGGTCGTTACGAGCAGTACTTC	CASRLGRYEQYF
NA	TRBV5-6	TRBJ2-1	NA	TGTGCCAGCACCTTGATAAACAATGAGCAGTTCTTC	CASTLINNEQFF
once	TRBV5-1	TRBJ1-1	NA	TGCGCCAGCAGCGAACAGTCGAACACTGAAGCTTTCTTT	CASSEQSNTEAFF
NA	TRBV7-2	TRBJ1-1	NA	TGTGCCAGCAGCTTATCGTGGTCCGGGGAGGAAACTTTCTTT	CASSLSWSGEETFF
NA	TRBV29-1	TRBJ2-7	NA	TGCAGCGTGGGGGAAGGCACCTACGAGCAGTACTTC	CSVGEGTYEQYF
NA	TRBV24-1	TRBJ2-1	NA	TGTGCCACCCGGCGAGCCTCGGACGATGAGCAGTTCTTC	CATRRASDDEQFF
NA	TRBV10-1	TRBJ2-7	NA	TGCGCCAGCAGTGCCCAGCGGGCCTCCTACGAGCAGTACTTC	CASSAQRASYEQYF